The rows below give T cell receptor beta chains drawn from one sample of a study of blood T cell repertoires in COVID-19. Here immunoSEQ multiplex PCR was the method, and the copy in TCRdb shows in-frame clones only, minus some. This table holds approximately 200,000 clones, 86% found once. Specimen: PBMCs or T cells enriched from blood (not recorded which). These receptor sequences come from a woman aged 25-40 years who had been exposed to COVID-19. CDR3s include the opening cysteine and the closing phenylalanine or tryptophan. The D gene is left open where the match is weak. Not every row has a clone size; where given, it reads once, few, many or a size class.

j_call d_call v_call clone_size cdr3_aa cdr3_nt
TRBJ2-7 . TRBV7-9 . CASSLDTRFYEQYF TGTGCCAGCAGCTTAGATACACGATTCTACGAGCAGTACTTC
TRBJ2-1 . TRBV4-1 once CASSQVQGLDNEQFF TGCGCCAGCAGCCAAGTGCAGGGACTTGACAATGAGCAGTTCTTC
TRBJ1-1 . TRBV7-8 . CASSSSSGTLNTEAFF TGTGCCAGCAGCAGCTCGTCCGGGACACTGAACACTGAAGCTTTCTTT
TRBJ1-4 . TRBV2 . CASSEKGPGVGAF TGTGCCAGCAGTGAAAAGGGCCCGGGGGTCGGGGCTTTT
TRBJ2-2 TRBD1 TRBV11-2 . CASSLGTGGLGELFF TGTGCCAGCAGCTTAGGGACAGGGGGCTTAGGGGAGCTGTTTTTT
TRBJ1-2 TRBD1 TRBV2 once CASSLGQGHYGYTF TGTGCCAGCAGCCTGGGACAGGGGCACTATGGCTACACCTTC
TRBJ1-1 TRBD1 TRBV30 . CAWSTSAGTANTEAFF TGTGCCTGGAGTACCTCGGCCGGGACAGCTAACACTGAAGCTTTCTTT
TRBJ1-6 . TRBV6-5 . CASSYSQDTNSPLHF TGTGCCAGCAGTTACTCACAGGACACGAATTCACCCCTCCACTTT
TRBJ1-5 . TRBV2 . CASSEGLSNQPQHF TGTGCCAGCAGCGAGGGACTCTCGAATCAGCCCCAGCATTTT
TRBJ1-4 . TRBV4-1 few CASSHGTPDGRTREKLFF TGCGCCAGCAGCCATGGGACACCGGACGGAAGAACTCGAGAAAAACTGTTTTTT
TRBJ1-1 . TRBV12-3/TRBV12-4 . CASSLVEDTEAFF TGTGCCAGCAGCCTGGTCGAGGACACTGAAGCTTTCTTT
TRBJ1-2 . TRBV7-2 few CASSLSRSNYGYTF TGTGCCAGCAGCTTAAGTCGGTCGAACTATGGCTACACCTTC
TRBJ2-7 TRBD1 TRBV30 . CAWGDRDYEQYF TGTGCCTGGGGGGACAGGGACTACGAGCAGTACTTC
TRBJ1-5 . TRBV19 . CASSGTTNQPQHF TGTGCCAGTAGTGGGACAACCAATCAGCCCCAGCATTTT
TRBJ2-7 . TRBV18 . CASSPGTQTYEQYF TGTGCCAGCTCACCAGGGACTCAGACCTACGAGCAGTACTTC